This TCR beta chain stems from a study of OX40 agonist ivuxolimab in advanced cancers. Study in general: The treatment was a fully human IgG2 OX40 agonist, ivuxolimab. The eligibility criteria allowed prior anti-PD-1, anti-PD-L1 or anti-CTLA-4 therapy, and 40% had some. Ivuxolimab, which patients received intravenously every 2 weeks, was dosed at 0.01 to 10 mg/kg. Broader study findings: Compared with CD4+, CD8+ T cells on average had more expanded clones.

A word on this clone: Its cognate antigen is unknown.

V shed 5 bases, J shed 8 bases, and the junction held 8 bases outside the gene matches. CDR1 LNHDA and CDR2 SQIVND come from the germline V gene (reference sequence). The CDR3 is 14 residues long. Clones were read by immunoSEQ multiplex PCR, and TCRdb kept only the in-frame ones, dropping some. The sample contains 15,000 to 20,000 clones, roughly 72% of which appear only once. V and J are TRBV19 and TRBJ2-1; 8 bases map to TRBD1. Material: CD4+ or CD8+ T cells sorted from blood, obtained in a trial of the OX40 agonist ivuxolimab. The receptor comes from an adult with an advanced solid tumor such as melanoma, head and neck, liver or kidney cancer. CDR3 nucleotides: TGTGCCAGTAGTCCCTGGACAGGGATCGATGAGCAGTTCTTC. Its protein product is CASSPWTGIDEQFF.